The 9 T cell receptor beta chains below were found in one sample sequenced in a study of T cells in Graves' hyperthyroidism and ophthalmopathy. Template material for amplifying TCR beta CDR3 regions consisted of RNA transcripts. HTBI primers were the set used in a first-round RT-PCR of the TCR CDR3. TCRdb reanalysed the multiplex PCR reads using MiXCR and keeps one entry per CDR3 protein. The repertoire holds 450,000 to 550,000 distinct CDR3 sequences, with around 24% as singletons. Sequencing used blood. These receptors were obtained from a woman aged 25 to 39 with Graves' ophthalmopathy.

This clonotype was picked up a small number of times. The CDR3 is CSADSDETYEQYF. Here the CDR3 DNA reads TGCAGTGCTGATAGTGATGAGACCTACGAGCAGTACTTC. The chain links TRBV20-1 to TRBJ2-7; D not certain. V was trimmed by 5 bases and J by 2 bases, leaving 13 bases between them. Germline V CDR1 and CDR2: DFQATT, SNEGSKA (reference sequence). The CDR3 loop spans 13 amino acids.

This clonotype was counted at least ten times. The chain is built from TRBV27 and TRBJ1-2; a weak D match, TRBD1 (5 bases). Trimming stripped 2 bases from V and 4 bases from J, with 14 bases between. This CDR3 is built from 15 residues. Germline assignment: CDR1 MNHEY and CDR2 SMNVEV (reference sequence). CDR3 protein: CASSLRRAQGYGYTF. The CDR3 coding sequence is TGTGCCAGCAGTTTACGGCGGGCGCAGGGCTATGGCTACACCTTC.

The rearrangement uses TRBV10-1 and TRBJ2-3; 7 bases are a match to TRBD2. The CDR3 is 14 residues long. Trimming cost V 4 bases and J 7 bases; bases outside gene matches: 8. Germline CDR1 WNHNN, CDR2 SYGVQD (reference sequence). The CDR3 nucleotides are TGCGCCAGCAGTGTCGCGGGAGCGCGGTATACGCAGTATTTT. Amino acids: CASSVAGARYTQYF.

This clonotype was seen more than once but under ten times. CDR3 loop: CASGPGDRPNYGYTF. CDR3 in DNA: TGTGCTAGTGGTCCGGGGGACAGACCTAACTATGGCTACACCTTC. V usage is TRBV12-5 and J usage is TRBJ1-2, with TRBD1 matching over 7 bases. CDR1 is LGHNT, CDR2 FRNRAP, per germline. V trimming: 5 bases; J trimming: 0 bases; junction bases outside the gene matches: 6. The CDR3 extends over 15 amino acids.

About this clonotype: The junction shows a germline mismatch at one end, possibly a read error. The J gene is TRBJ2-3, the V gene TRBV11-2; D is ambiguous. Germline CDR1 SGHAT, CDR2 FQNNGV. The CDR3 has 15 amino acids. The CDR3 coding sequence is TGTGCCAGCAGCTTGGAACACCCTGACACAGATACGCATTATTTT. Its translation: CASSLEHPDTDTHYF.

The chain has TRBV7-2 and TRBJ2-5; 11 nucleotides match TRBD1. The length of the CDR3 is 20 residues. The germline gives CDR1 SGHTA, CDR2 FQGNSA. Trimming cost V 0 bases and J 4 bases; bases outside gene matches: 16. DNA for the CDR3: TGTGCCAGCAGCTTAGCCCCGCTCCGGGACAGGGGGGGGGTAAGAGAGACCCAGTACTTC. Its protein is CASSLAPLRDRGGVRETQYF.

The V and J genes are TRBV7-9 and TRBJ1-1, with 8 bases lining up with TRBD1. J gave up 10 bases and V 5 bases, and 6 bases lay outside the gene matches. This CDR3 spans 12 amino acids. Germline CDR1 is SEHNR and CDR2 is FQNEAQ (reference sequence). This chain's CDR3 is CASSIGQGGAFF. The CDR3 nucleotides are TGTGCCAGCAGCATAGGACAGGGTGGAGCTTTCTTT.

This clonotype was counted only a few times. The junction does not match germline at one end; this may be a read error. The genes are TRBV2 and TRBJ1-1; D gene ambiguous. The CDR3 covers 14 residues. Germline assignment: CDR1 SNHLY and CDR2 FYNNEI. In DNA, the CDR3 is TGTGCCAACAGTTCTCTGGCCTCGAACACTGAAGCTTTCTTT. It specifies CANSSLASNTEAFF.

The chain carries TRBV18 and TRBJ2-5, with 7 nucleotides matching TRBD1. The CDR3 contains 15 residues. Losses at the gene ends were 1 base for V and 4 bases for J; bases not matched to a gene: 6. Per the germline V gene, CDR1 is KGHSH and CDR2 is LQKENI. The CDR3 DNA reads TGTGCCAGCTCACCACAACAGGGGAAGGGAGAGACCCAGTACTTC. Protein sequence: CASSPQQGKGETQYF.